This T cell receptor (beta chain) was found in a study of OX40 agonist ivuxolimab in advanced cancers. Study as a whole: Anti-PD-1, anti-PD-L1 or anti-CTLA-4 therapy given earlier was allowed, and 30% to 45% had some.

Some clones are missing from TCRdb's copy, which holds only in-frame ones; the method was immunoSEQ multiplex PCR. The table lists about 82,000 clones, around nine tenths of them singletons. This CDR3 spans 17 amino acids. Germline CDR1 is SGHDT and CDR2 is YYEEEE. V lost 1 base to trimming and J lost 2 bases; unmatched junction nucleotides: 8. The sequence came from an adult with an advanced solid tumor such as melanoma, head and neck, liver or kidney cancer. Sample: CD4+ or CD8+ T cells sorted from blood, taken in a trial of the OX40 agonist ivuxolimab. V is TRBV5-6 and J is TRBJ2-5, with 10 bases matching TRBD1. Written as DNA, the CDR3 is TGTGCCAGCAGCTTGTACAGGAGGACAGGGGGACAAGAGACCCAGTACTTC. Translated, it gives CASSLYRRTGGQETQYF.